A single sample is the source of the 24 T cell receptor beta chains below, sequenced in a study of shared clonotypes between healthy human individuals. This table comes from immunoSEQ multiplex PCR, and its TCRdb copy is limited to in-frame clones, with some not included. Of fewer than 600,000 clones in the sample, around 77% are singletons; the top ten hold approximately 12%. Sequenced sample: PBMCs. The receptors were gathered from a woman aged 40 to 49 in good health. Some clones in this sample may be carry-over from other donors' samples.

J is TRBJ2-7 and V is TRBV18; D not certain. The germline V gene has CDR1 KGHSH and CDR2 LQKENI. The CDR3 is 13 amino acids. The V gene lost 0 bases and the J gene lost 5 bases, with 8 bases spanning the gap. CDR3 sequence (DNA): TGTGCCAGCTCACCACCGTCTTACCACGAGCAGTACTTC. Translated, it gives CASSPPSYHEQYF.

The chain joins TRBV11-2 to TRBJ2-1; 10 bases are shared with TRBD1. Germline CDR1 reads SGHAT; CDR2 reads FQNNGV. Trimming cost V 5 bases and J 6 bases; bases outside gene matches: 7. The CDR3 runs 15 residues. The CDR3 region has the DNA TGTGCCAGCAGCGATCGACAGGGGGCTTTCAATGAGCAGTTCTTC. Its translation is CASSDRQGAFNEQFF.

The genes are TRBV30 and TRBJ1-2, with unresolved D. The CDR3 covers 15 residues. V was shortened by 3 bases and J by 2 bases, with 16 bases between the two germline ends. Germline loops: CDR1 GTSNPN, CDR2 SVGIG (reference sequence). The CDR3 is CAWRVFGRINYGYTF. The CDR3 DNA sequence: TGTGCCTGGAGGGTTTTTGGTAGGATCAACTATGGCTACACCTTC.

The count of this clone is one. This chain joins TRBV27 and TRBJ2-1; D is perhaps TRBD1 or TRBD2 (5 bases each). The CDR3 is made up of 15 amino acids. V was cut by 6 bases and J by 3 bases, with 15 bases left in between. The germline CDR1 and CDR2 sequences are MNHEY and SMNVEV (reference sequence). This chain's CDR3 is CASSVQGRNYNEQFF. The CDR3 DNA reads TGTGCCAGCAGCGTCCAGGGACGTAACTACAATGAGCAGTTCTTC.

The gene calls are TRBV27 and TRBJ1-5; TRBD1 matches 7 bases. Germline values: CDR1 MNHEY, CDR2 SMNVEV (reference sequence). J lost 3 bases, V lost 1 base, and 9 bases had no gene match. This CDR3 spans 17 amino acids. The CDR3 DNA sequence: TGTGCCAGCAGTTTATTAGGGGACAGCCCCTTCAATCAGCCCCAGCATTTT. Translating gives CASSLLGDSPFNQPQHF.

The rearrangement uses TRBV19 and TRBJ1-5; 8 nucleotides agree with TRBD1. CDR3 length: 13 amino acids. V trimming: 8 bases; J trimming: 5 bases; junction bases outside the gene matches: 5. Germline CDR1 is LNHDA and CDR2 is SQIVND (reference sequence). CDR3: CASGYRGDQPQHF. DNA for the CDR3: TGTGCCAGTGGATACAGGGGGGATCAGCCCCAGCATTTT.

The rearrangement uses TRBV27 and TRBJ1-5; D ambiguous. CDR1 MNHEY and CDR2 SMNVEV come from the germline V gene (reference sequence). The CDR3 is 14 residues long. Trimming pared 6 bases from V and 0 bases from J, leaving 9 bases between. The CDR3 nucleotides read TGTGCCAGCAGCCCCGGGGATAGCAATCAGCCCCAGCATTTT. Translation: CASSPGDSNQPQHF.

This sequence joins TRBV10-2 and TRBJ2-5; TRBD2 matches 7 bases. The CDR3 runs to 15 residues. CDR1 and CDR2 (germline): WSHSY, SAAADI. Unmatched junction bases numbered 7, after V lost 4 bases and J lost 2 bases. The CDR3 DNA is TGCGCCAGCAGTGGGTCTAGCGGAGCTCAAGAGACCCAGTACTTC. Its translation is CASSGSSGAQETQYF.

The chain joins TRBV7-2 to TRBJ2-7, with 11 bases aligning to TRBD2. V lost 5 bases and J lost 6; bases outside the gene matches: 6. The CDR3 covers 14 residues. CDR1 SGHTA and CDR2 FQGNSA come from the germline V gene. This CDR3 is CASSPRLAGREQYF. DNA for the CDR3: TGTGCCAGCAGCCCACGACTAGCGGGACGCGAGCAGTACTTC.

The V call is TRBV5-4, the J call TRBJ1-4; D is unclear. Trimming shortened V by 0 bases and J by 5 bases, and 14 bases separated the two germline ends. Germline values: CDR1 SGHNT, CDR2 YYREEE (reference sequence). This CDR3 region has 16 residues. The CDR3, as DNA: TGTGCCAGCAGCTTGGCCAGTGGAGCTAGAAATGAAAAACTGTTTTTT. Its protein product is CASSLASGARNEKLFF.

This sequence joins TRBV18 and TRBJ1-1, with 10 bases fitting TRBD1. Germline-derived CDR1 and CDR2 are KGHSH and LQKENI. The CDR3 length is 14 residues. Unmatched junction bases numbered 10, after V lost 4 bases and J lost 11 bases. The CDR3, as DNA: TGTGCCAGCTCACTCGGGACAGGGGTGAGGGAGGCTTTCTTT. Encoded protein: CASSLGTGVREAFF.

Remarks on this clone: It is likely a read error: a sequence one base away is far more abundant. The same CDR3 can be traced to other DNA sequences in this sample. The CDR3 DNA sequence: TGTGCCAGCAGCCTACCCGGGACTAGCTACGAGCAGTACTTC. Amino acids: CASSLPGTSYEQYF. The rearrangement uses TRBV11-2 and TRBJ2-7; 8 bases are shared with TRBD2. Germline-derived CDR1 and CDR2 are SGHAT and FQNNGV. The V segment lost 5 bases and the J segment 3 bases; nucleotides outside the gene matches: 6. The CDR3 sequence is 14 residues long.

This clone was seen a handful of times. V and J are TRBV5-5 and TRBJ2-1, with TRBD2 matching 9 bases. Germline V lookup: CDR1 SGHKS, CDR2 YYEKEE (reference sequence). The CDR3 consists of 15 residues. J was trimmed by 4 bases and V by 4 bases; bases with no gene match: 6. The CDR3 region is CASSVQAGGYNEQFF. The CDR3, as DNA: TGTGCCAGCAGCGTGCAAGCGGGAGGATACAATGAGCAGTTCTTC.

This rearrangement joins TRBV19 to TRBJ2-1; TRBD1 might be the D (5 bases). Per the germline V gene, CDR1 is LNHDA and CDR2 is SQIVND (reference sequence). V dropped 5 bases and J dropped 4 bases, with 12 bases sitting between them. The CDR3 runs to 14 residues. DNA of the CDR3: TGTGCCAGTAGTCTGAGACAGTCTTACAATGAGCAGTTCTTC. Its protein product is CASSLRQSYNEQFF.

This chain joins TRBV4-2 and TRBJ2-3, with 7 nucleotides matching TRBD2. Trimming at V came to 1 base and at J to 3 bases, leaving 1 base not matched to a gene. The CDR3 loop spans 14 amino acids. Germline CDR1 and CDR2: LGHNA and YNFKEQ. As DNA, the CDR3 is TGTGCCAGCAGCCAAGGTAGCGGGACAGATACGCAGTATTTT. Its translation: CASSQGSGTDTQYF.

V and J are TRBV5-6 and TRBJ2-7, with D perhaps matching TRBD1 (5 bases). In germline, CDR1 is SGHDT, CDR2 YYEEEE. The CDR3 is 14 amino acids. The V end was cut by 8 bases, the J end by 3 bases, with 18 bases between. The CDR3 loop is CASSIQGTRYEQYF. CDR3 DNA sequence: TGTGCCAGTTCGATCCAGGGAACGCGCTACGAGCAGTACTTC.

This clone has at least ten counts. The V and J genes are TRBV9 and TRBJ2-3, with 14 bases lining up with TRBD2. The CDR3 totals 17 residues. Looked up from germline, CDR1 is SGDLS and CDR2 is YYNGEE. Trimming cost V 3 bases and J 4 bases; bases outside gene matches: 7. Here the CDR3 DNA reads TGTGCCAGCAGCGGGGGTGGACTAGCGGGAGGTGCAGATACGCAGTATTTT. The encoded protein is CASSGGGLAGGADTQYF.

The chain has TRBV27 and TRBJ2-3; 7 positions agree with TRBD2. After removal of 3 bases from V and 4 bases from J, the junction contained 4 bases not matched to a gene. Germline V gives CDR1 MNHEY, CDR2 SMNVEV (reference sequence). This CDR3 is 14 amino acids long. CDR3 DNA sequence: TGTGCCAGCAGTTTGGCGGGAGCGGCAGATACGCAGTATTTT. It yields the protein CASSLAGAADTQYF.

CDR3 region: CASSLEGWNTDTQYF. The CDR3 coding sequence is TGTGCCAGCAGCTTAGAGGGGTGGAACACAGATACGCAGTATTTT. The chain joins TRBV7-2 to TRBJ2-3, with a weak D call TRBD1 (5 bases). V was trimmed by 1 base and J by 2 bases, leaving 10 bases between them. Germline V gene data show CDR1 as SGHTA and CDR2 as FQGNSA. This CDR3 is 15 amino acids long.

The chain links TRBV4-1 to TRBJ1-1, with 7 bases fitting TRBD1. V dropped 0 bases and J dropped 0; count of bases not matched to a gene: 1. The CDR3 loop spans 15 amino acids. Germline-derived CDR1 and CDR2 are MGHRA and YSYEKL. In nucleotides, the CDR3 is TGCGCCAGCAGCCAAGAGGGACAGATGAACACTGAAGCTTTCTTT. Translated, it gives CASSQEGQMNTEAFF.

About this clone: This may come from a read error, since a much larger clone is one base off. The chain links TRBV7-9 to TRBJ1-4; D uncertain. Germline CDR1 reads SEHNR; CDR2 reads FQNEAQ (reference sequence). The CDR3 covers 13 residues. The CDR3 here is CATNEGFNEELFF. In DNA form, the CDR3 reads TGTGCCACAAACGAGGGCTTTAATGAAGAACTGTTTTTT.

The chain employs TRBV5-4 and TRBJ2-3; 12 nucleotides agree with TRBD2. The CDR3 has 15 amino acids. V gave up 2 bases and J gave up 9 bases; unmatched junction bases: 7. CDR1 is SGHNT and CDR2 is YYREEE in the germline V gene (reference sequence). The CDR3 DNA sequence: TGTGCCAGCAGCTTCTTGACTAGCGGGAGCGTAACGCAGTATTTT. Translating gives CASSFLTSGSVTQYF.

The chain couples TRBV29-1 to TRBJ2-5, with D perhaps TRBD2 (5 bases). The DNA end favors TRBJ2-7, so the J call may be wrong. The CDR3 has 12 amino acids. CDR1 is SQVTM, CDR2 ANQGSEA, per germline. Here the CDR3 reads CSVEAEAYEQYF. CDR3 coding DNA: TGCAGCGTTGAAGCGGAGGCCTACGAGCAGTACTTC.

This chain uses TRBV6-5 with TRBJ2-2, with D possibly TRBD1 on 6 matching bases. Trimming left V 8 bases short and J 4 bases short, with 8 bases between. Germline V lookup: CDR1 MNHEY, CDR2 SVGAGI. The CDR3 runs 12 residues. In nucleotides, the CDR3 is TGTGCCAGCCACAGGGCCACCGGGGAGCTGTTTTTT. Protein sequence: CASHRATGELFF.